The source of this T cell receptor (beta chain) is a study of blood T cell repertoires in COVID-19. Original methodology: Amplification with reference gene primers provided the estimates of nucleated cell counts. Data came from immunoSEQ multiplex PCR; TCRdb stores just in-frame clones and leaves some out. That table supplies the V and J calls and clone size; D and trimming were determined from the DNA. Among some 160,000 clones listed, around 88% were seen once. This clonotype was sampled from an older woman who had recovered from COVID-19. Sequenced input: peripheral blood.

CDR3 bases: TGTGCCTGGAGTCCGGACAGGGGCTTTAATTCACCCCTCCACTTT. Its translation: CAWSPDRGFNSPLHF. The chain links TRBV30 to TRBJ1-6, with 9 bases aligning to TRBD1. This CDR3 is built from 15 residues. Germline-derived CDR1 and CDR2 are GTSNPN and SVGIG (reference sequence). V trimming: 2 bases; J trimming: 6 bases; junction bases outside the gene matches: 5.